The entry that follows covers one T cell receptor beta chain sequence. The target of this receptor is not known. Base qualities were left out, and no much larger clone turns up one base away. Libraries were made using the immunoSEQ multiplex PCR assay. TCRdb retrieved this table from immuneACCESS and kept in-frame rearrangements only. Not all clones are present; in checked studies, unresolved V genes account for under half, and no reason is known for the remainder. The table for this sample lists 100,000 or so clones; 94% of them were counted only once. The biggest ten clones account for more than 0.8% of the sample. This entry belongs to a study of T cell changes during pregnancy in multiple sclerosis (dated by TCRdb to about 2019). At the level of the whole study: Changes in the T cell repertoire over the course of pregnancy were examined in this study in women with multiple sclerosis.

CDR1 and CDR2 are read off the germline V gene (reference sequence) as WNHNN and SYGVQD. Compared with germline, V lacks 5 bases and J lacks 6 bases; bases without a gene match: 1. The CDR3 measures 12 amino acids from cysteine to phenylalanine. Solely the CDR3 DNA is kept, with 36 bases framed from the first base. The sequenced sample was peripheral blood, obtained before pregnancy. Recombination joined TRBV10-1 with TRBJ2-1; 7 nucleotides in the junction match TRBD2. This clonotype was obtained from a female donor with multiple sclerosis, enrolled in a pregnancy study. The nucleotides are TGCGCCAGCAGTCCTAGCGGCAATGAGCAGTTCTTC. Its protein product is CASSPSGNEQFF.